This T cell receptor beta chain was observed in a study of blood T cells in healthy people across ages. Across the whole study: Template switching recovered approximately one barcoded beta molecule for every two T cells. Whole-study findings and limits: Higher diversity, along with more naive CD4+ cells, distinguished long-lived donors from aged donors.

CDR1 is DFQATT and CDR2 is SNEGSKA in the germline V gene (reference sequence). Trimming cost V 3 bases and J 1 base, with 16 bases left between them. This CDR3 spans 15 amino acids. As regards this clonotype: Antigen specificity is unknown.

The second PCR ran about 6 to 12 cycles with a sample-barcoded 5' primer and J-beta primers. TCRdb independently ran MiXCR on the 5' RACE reads; one entry per CDR3 protein. This table has 380,000 or so distinct CDR3 sequences, roughly half appearing once. What was sequenced was blood. V and J are TRBV20-1 and TRBJ2-7, with TRBD1 as a possible D gene (6 bases). The clonotype was recovered from a man aged 60-69 years in good health. The CDR3 region has the DNA TGCAGTGCTAGCCCAGGGGACATATGGTCCTACGAGCAGTACTTC. Translating it yields CSASPGDIWSYEQYF.